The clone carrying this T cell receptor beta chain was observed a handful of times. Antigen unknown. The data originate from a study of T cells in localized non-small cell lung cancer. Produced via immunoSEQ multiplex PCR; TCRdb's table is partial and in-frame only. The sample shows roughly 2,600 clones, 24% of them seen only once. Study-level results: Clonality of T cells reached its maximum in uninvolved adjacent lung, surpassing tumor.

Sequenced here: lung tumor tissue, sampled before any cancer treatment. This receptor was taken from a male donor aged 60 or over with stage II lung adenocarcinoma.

The DNA of the CDR3 is TGTGCCAGCAGCCAAAGTGTAGGAGCGAATGGAAACACCATATATTTT. Protein sequence: CASSQSVGANGNTIYF. This sequence joins TRBV11-3 and TRBJ1-3; D is unclear. The CDR3 length is 16 residues. Per germline, CDR1 SGHNT and CDR2 YENEEA. V lost 5 bases and J 3 bases, leaving 17 bases between the germline ends.